This T cell receptor beta chain comes out of a study of blood T cells in healthy people across ages. For the second PCR, which ran for about 6 to 11 cycles, a sample-barcoded 5' primer and a J-beta primer mix were used. TCRdb reprocessed the 5' RACE reads via MiXCR and lists one record per CDR3 protein. The sample carries about 1.8 million distinct CDR3 sequences, 49% recorded once. A word on this clonotype: The antigen is undetermined.

Study outcomes and limitations: The study found TCR beta diversity correlated strongly with naive T cell percentage.

The individuals who served as donors were healthy Caucasians living in Russia, aged about 6 to 100. No fewer than 6 million PBMCs went into each sample. There are 14 residues in the CDR3. CDR1 is MNHNS and CDR2 is SASEGT in the germline V gene. V shed 5 bases, J shed 6 bases, and the junction held 7 bases outside the gene matches. V and J are TRBV6-1 and TRBJ2-1; 7 bases agree with TRBD2. The receptor was derived from a woman between 35 and 50 years old in good health. The sample comprised blood. CDR3 nucleotide sequence: TGTGCCAGCAGTCCGGACCCGGGGGGCAATGAGCAGTTCTTC. It specifies CASSPDPGGNEQFF.